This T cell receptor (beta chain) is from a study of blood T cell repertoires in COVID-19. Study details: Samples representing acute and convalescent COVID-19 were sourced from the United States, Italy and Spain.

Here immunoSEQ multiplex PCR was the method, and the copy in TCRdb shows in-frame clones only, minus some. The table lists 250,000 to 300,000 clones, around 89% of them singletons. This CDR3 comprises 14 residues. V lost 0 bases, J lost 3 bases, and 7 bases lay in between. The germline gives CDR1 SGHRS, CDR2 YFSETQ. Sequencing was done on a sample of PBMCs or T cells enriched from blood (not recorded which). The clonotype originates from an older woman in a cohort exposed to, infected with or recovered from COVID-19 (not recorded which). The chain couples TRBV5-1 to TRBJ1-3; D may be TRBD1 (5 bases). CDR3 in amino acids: CASSLEGDGNTIYF. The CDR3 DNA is TGCGCCAGCAGCTTGGAAGGGGATGGAAACACCATATATTTT.